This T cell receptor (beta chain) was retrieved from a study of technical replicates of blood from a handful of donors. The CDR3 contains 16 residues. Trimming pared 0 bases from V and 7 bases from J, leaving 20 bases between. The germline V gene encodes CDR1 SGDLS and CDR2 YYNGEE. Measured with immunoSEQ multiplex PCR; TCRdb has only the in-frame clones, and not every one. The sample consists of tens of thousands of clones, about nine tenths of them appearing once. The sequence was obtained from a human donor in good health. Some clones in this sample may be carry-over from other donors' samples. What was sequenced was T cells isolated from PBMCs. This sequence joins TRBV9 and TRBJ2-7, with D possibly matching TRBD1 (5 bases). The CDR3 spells CASSVGPGITFQEQYF. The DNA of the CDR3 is TGTGCCAGCAGCGTAGGTCCAGGGATAACATTTCAGGAGCAGTACTTC.